These 9 T cell receptor beta chains were all obtained from the same sample, sequenced in a study of response to subunit inactivated influenza vaccine. In TCRdb, the RT-PCR reads were re-called with MiXCR into one record per CDR3 protein. The sample includes approximately 570,000 distinct CDR3 sequences, approximately 7.1% of them seen just once. The sample was PBMCs from blood, taken about 23 months after vaccination. The receptors derive from a man between 45 and 75 years old who received an inactivated influenza vaccine.

The V call is TRBV12-3 or TRBV12-4, the J call TRBJ2-5, with D possibly called TRBD1 or TRBD2 (7 bases each). Between the trimmed V and J ends, which lost 2 bases and 9 bases, there was a span of 19 bases. This CDR3 contains 15 residues. This CDR3 is CASSLSGGGLGAQYF. DNA of the CDR3: TGTGCCAGCAGTTTATCAGGGGGGGGCCTTGGTGCCCAGTACTTC.

This clonotype was seen a few times. The rearrangement joins TRBV7-2 to TRBJ2-3; 10 nucleotides align to TRBD2. The CDR3 sequence is 17 residues long. Germline V gene lookup returns CDR1 SGHTA and CDR2 FQGNSA. Trimming cost V 0 bases and J 5 bases; bases outside gene matches: 8. The CDR3 DNA sequence: TGTGCCAGCAGCTTAGCTCGGGCTAGCGGGAGACTAGATACGCAGTATTTT. Residues: CASSLARASGRLDTQYF.

As for this clonotype: A much larger clone differs by one base, so this may be a read error. This chain links TRBV7-2 with TRBJ2-7; D may be TRBD1 (5 bases). Germline CDR1 is SGHTA and CDR2 is FQGNSA. The CDR3 contains 14 residues. Trimming took 2 bases from V and 2 from J, leaving 10 bases between them. The CDR3: CASSLSRQTYEQYF. The CDR3 bases are TGTGCCAGCAGCTTATCGCGACAGACCTACGAGCAGTACTTC.

This clonotype was detected only a few times. The genes are TRBV28 and TRBJ2-6, with D perhaps given as TRBD1 or TRBD2 (6 bases each). The CDR3 has 15 residues. CDR1 and CDR2 from the germline V gene are MDHEN and SYDVKM. The V end lost 7 bases, the J end lost 1 base, and 11 bases lay between the germline ends. CDR3 amino acids: CASNPGASGANVLTF. The CDR3 DNA reads TGTGCCAGCAATCCGGGGGCGTCTGGGGCCAACGTCCTGACTTTC.

The chain has TRBV5-5 and TRBJ2-5, with D perhaps matching TRBD1 (5 bases). Trimming removed 4 bases from V and 4 bases from J, with 14 bases in between. The CDR3 length is 14 residues. Germline CDR1 and CDR2: SGHKS and YYEKEE (reference sequence). CDR3 nucleotides: TGTGCCAGCAGCGCCGACAAGGGGCGAGAGACCCAGTACTTC. Its protein is CASSADKGRETQYF.

This clonotype was detected many times. The chain is built from TRBV12-3 or TRBV12-4 and TRBJ1-1, with 7 bases fitting TRBD1. This CDR3 comprises 13 residues. The V and J ends lost 1 base and 10 bases, in that order; junction bases with no gene match: 6. The CDR3 DNA reads as TGTGCCAGCAGTTTAGGGACAGGCCAGAGAGCTTTCTTT. Protein product: CASSLGTGQRAFF.

This clonotype was picked up a small number of times. The chain carries TRBV18 and TRBJ2-7, with no clear D. The V gene's germline CDR1 is KGHSH and CDR2 LQKENI. CDR3 length equals 14 residues. With 2 bases removed from V and 7 bases from J, the gap between germline ends came to 15 bases. CDR3 protein: CASSPGIVVWEQYF. CDR3 nucleotide sequence: TGTGCCAGCTCACCAGGAATCGTTGTTTGGGAGCAGTACTTC. Full variable domain (rest looked up from reference TRBV18 and TRBJ2-7): NAGVMQNPRHLVRRRGQEARLRCSPMKGHSHVYWYRQLPEEGLKFMVYLQKENIIDESGMPKERFSAEFPKEGPSILRIQQVVRGDSAAYFCASSPGIVVWEQYFGPGTRLTVT.

This clonotype was observed a few times. This chain joins TRBV5-1 and TRBJ2-3, with 8 nucleotides matching TRBD2. The CDR3 length is 16 residues. Germline loops: CDR1 SGHRS, CDR2 YFSETQ. V gave up 1 base and J gave up 2 bases; unmatched junction bases: 6. CDR3 nucleotide sequence: TGCGCCAGCAGCTTGTCAGCGGGGGCTGCCACAGATACGCAGTATTTT. Encoded protein: CASSLSAGAATDTQYF.

This clonotype was observed many times. The gene calls are TRBV6-5 and TRBJ2-2, with D perhaps TRBD1 or TRBD2 (5 bases each). The CDR3 has 13 residues. Germline-derived CDR1 and CDR2 are MNHEY and SVGAGI. V lost 4 bases to trimming and J lost 8 bases, with 11 bases between them. CDR3: CASSSGTLGELFF. The CDR3 DNA follows: TGTGCCAGCAGTTCCGGGACCTTAGGGGAGCTGTTTTTT.